These 4 T cell receptor beta chains were sequenced from one sample in a study of beta chain features in type 1 diabetes. These TCRs are of unknown antigen specificity. Study results and limitations: Shortening of TCRB CDR3s, moderate but significant, appeared in all four CD4+ subsets of Type 1 diabetes patients.

Expressed TCRB transcripts got sequenced, as all isolated RNA was reverse transcribed. Method: immunoSEQ multiplex PCR; TCRdb's copy keeps in-frame clones and lacks some. The sample contains hundreds of thousands of clones, over 12% of which appear only once. Sequencing input: naive CD4+ T cells from blood. The receptors were sampled from a man younger than 35 with type 1 diabetes.

This clone was found a few times. This sequence joins TRBV11-1 and TRBJ2-1; tentative D call: TRBD1 (6 bases). Germline CDR1 reads SGHAT; CDR2 reads FQDESV (reference sequence). V was pared by 5 bases and J by 0 bases, with 11 bases between. The CDR3 loop spans 15 amino acids. The chain's CDR3 is CASSRQASSYNEQFF. DNA of the CDR3: TGTGCCAGCAGCCGACAGGCCAGCTCCTACAATGAGCAGTTCTTC.

The V gene is TRBV5-1, the J gene TRBJ2-5, with D maybe TRBD2 (5 bases). CDR3 size: 15 residues. Trimming cost V 4 bases and J 3 bases, with 16 bases left between them. Looked up from germline, CDR1 is SGHRS and CDR2 is YFSETQ. The CDR3 sequence: CASSRTTGGKETQYF. For the CDR3, the DNA is TGCGCCAGCAGCCGAACGACTGGAGGCAAAGAGACCCAGTACTTC.

This clone was seen a handful of times. This chain's CDR3 is CASSGGTGFPTEAFF. CDR3 in DNA: TGTGCCAGCAGTGGCGGGACAGGGTTTCCCACTGAAGCTTTCTTT. The chain joins TRBV28 to TRBJ1-1; 9 bases fit TRBD1. Unmatched junction bases numbered 8, after V lost 5 bases and J lost 4 bases. CDR3 length: 15 residues. Germline V gene sequence: CDR1 MDHEN, CDR2 SYDVKM.

There are a few counts of this clone. Additional DNA sequences in this sample encode the identical CDR3. The chain recombines TRBV4-2 with TRBJ2-7; 11 nucleotides agree with TRBD2. The CDR3 covers 16 residues. V trimming: 1 base; J trimming: 1 base; junction bases outside the gene matches: 3. Germline assignment: CDR1 LGHNA and CDR2 YNFKEQ. CDR3: CASSQGGTSGSYEQYF. The CDR3 DNA is TGTGCCAGCAGCCAAGGTGGGACTAGCGGTTCCTACGAGCAGTACTTC.